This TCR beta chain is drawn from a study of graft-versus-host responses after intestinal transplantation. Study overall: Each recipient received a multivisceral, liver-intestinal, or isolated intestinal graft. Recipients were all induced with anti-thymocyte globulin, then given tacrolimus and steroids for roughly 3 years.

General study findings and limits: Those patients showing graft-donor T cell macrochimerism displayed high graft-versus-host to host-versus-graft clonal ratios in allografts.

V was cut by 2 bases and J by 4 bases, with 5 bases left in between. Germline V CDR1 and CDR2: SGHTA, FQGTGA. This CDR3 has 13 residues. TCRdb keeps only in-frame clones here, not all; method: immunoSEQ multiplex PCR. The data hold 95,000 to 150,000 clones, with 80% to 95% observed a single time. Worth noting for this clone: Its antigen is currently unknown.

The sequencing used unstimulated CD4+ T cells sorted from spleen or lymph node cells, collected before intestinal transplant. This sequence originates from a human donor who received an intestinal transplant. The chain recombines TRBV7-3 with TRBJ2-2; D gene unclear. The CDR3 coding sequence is TGTGCCAGCAGCTTATATGGCACCGGGGAGCTGTTTTTT. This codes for CASSLYGTGELFF.